The T cell receptor (beta chain) described here comes from a study of T cell responses to AZD1222 COVID-19 vaccine. Data came from immunoSEQ multiplex PCR; TCRdb stores just in-frame clones and leaves some out. The table has approximately 74,000 clones, around four fifths seen once; the top ten hold more than 20%. This specimen consisted of peripheral blood, obtained 28 days after the second AZD1222 dose. The source is an adult who received the AZD1222 COVID-19 vaccine.

Here the CDR3 reads CASSPDSSFYGYTF. The CDR3, as DNA: TGCGCCAGCAGCCCGGACAGTAGCTTCTATGGCTACACCTTC. The V and J genes are TRBV5-1 and TRBJ1-2, with a weak D call TRBD1 (6 bases). The CDR3 runs to 14 residues. V was shortened by 4 bases and J by 4 bases, with 14 bases between the two germline ends. Germline V lookup: CDR1 SGHRS, CDR2 YFSETQ.